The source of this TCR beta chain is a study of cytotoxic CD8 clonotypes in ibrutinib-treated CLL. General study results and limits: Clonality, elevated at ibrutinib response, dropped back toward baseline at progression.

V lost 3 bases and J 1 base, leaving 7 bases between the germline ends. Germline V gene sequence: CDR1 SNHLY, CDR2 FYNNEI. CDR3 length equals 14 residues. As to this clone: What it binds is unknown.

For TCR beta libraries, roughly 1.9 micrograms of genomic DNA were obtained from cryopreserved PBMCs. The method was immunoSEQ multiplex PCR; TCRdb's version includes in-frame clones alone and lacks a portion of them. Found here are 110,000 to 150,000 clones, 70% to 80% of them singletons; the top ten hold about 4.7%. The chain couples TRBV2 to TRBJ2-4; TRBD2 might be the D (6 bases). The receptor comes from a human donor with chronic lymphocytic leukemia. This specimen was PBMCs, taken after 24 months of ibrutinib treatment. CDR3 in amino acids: CASSEEGAKNIQYF. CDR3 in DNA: TGTGCCAGCAGTGAGGAGGGGGCCAAAAACATTCAGTACTTC.